This T cell receptor beta chain was sequenced for a study of blood T cell repertoires in COVID-19. Profiling relied on immunoSEQ multiplex PCR, and the TCRdb table lists in-frame clones only, not all of them. The repertoire holds a few hundred thousand clones, with approximately 80% as singletons. The sample taken for sequencing was peripheral blood. This sequence was found in a woman older than 75 with acute or convalescent COVID-19.

CDR3 nucleotide sequence: TGTGCCAGCAGCTTCGGGGGGCAAGGGACAGATACGCAGTATTTT. This gives the protein CASSFGGQGTDTQYF. The chain has TRBV11-3 and TRBJ2-3, with a tentative D call TRBD2 (7 bases). Trimming shortened V by 3 bases and J by 3 bases, and 13 bases separated the two germline ends. The CDR3 is 15 amino acids. Per germline, CDR1 SGHNT and CDR2 YENEEA.